The clone carrying this T cell receptor (beta chain) has at least ten counts. The data are from a study of T cells in Graves' hyperthyroidism and ophthalmopathy. Germline CDR1 and CDR2: DFQATT and SNEGSKA (reference sequence). This CDR3 has 14 residues. Germline trimming cut 2 bases from V and 4 bases from J; bases unmatched to any gene: 4. TCR beta CDR3 region amplification was performed from RNA transcripts. TCR CDR3 regions were first amplified by RT-PCR with HTBI primers. TCRdb re-analysed the multiplex PCR reads in MiXCR, keeping a single row per CDR3 protein. The sample gives hundreds of thousands of distinct CDR3 sequences, about 15% of which show up once; about 31% is in the top ten. It was less than 13 ml of fresh peripheral blood that supplied the PBMCs.

The V and J genes are TRBV20-1 and TRBJ1-2; 10 bases are a match to TRBD1. The origin of this receptor is a woman aged 25 to 45 with Graves' hyperthyroidism. The sample comprised blood. The CDR3 reads CSARRQGAGYGYTF. The CDR3, as DNA: TGCAGTGCTAGACGACAGGGGGCAGGCTATGGCTACACCTTC.